This T cell receptor beta chain originates from a study of beta chain features in type 1 diabetes. This clone was seen more than once but under ten times. Its target is unknown. Of the isolated RNA, all was reverse transcribed, and so the sequenced material was expressed TCRB transcripts. Libraries were prepared by immunoSEQ multiplex PCR; TCRdb keeps only in-frame clonotypes and omits some of them. The data contain about 330,000 clones, approximately 10% of them seen just once; the ten biggest clones take up approximately 0.016%. The study's findings and limits: Diminished insertions and augmented deletions at VDJ junctions characterized type 1 diabetes patients.

CD4+ naive, central memory, regulatory and stem cell-like memory subsets were isolated by sorting on CD45RO/CCR7/CD25/CD127/CD95/CD27. The V gene lost 1 base and the J gene lost 6 bases, with 10 bases spanning the gap. The CDR3 sequence is 13 residues long. Looked up from germline, CDR1 is SEHNR and CDR2 is FQNEAQ (reference sequence). Sequencing was done on a sample of naive CD4+ T cells from blood. The chain couples TRBV7-9 to TRBJ2-7, with D possibly being TRBD1 (5 bases). The receptor comes from a woman under 40 in good health. CDR3 coding DNA: TGTGCCAGCAGCTTAGAGGGTAGGGGCGAGCAGTACTTC. It encodes CASSLEGRGEQYF.